What follows are 22 T cell receptor beta chains derived from one specimen sequenced in a study of CD8 T cells in Susac syndrome. The RNA, roughly 0.5 to 1 ug, was put through reverse transcription using random hexamers. TCRdb re-called the immunoSEQ multiplex PCR reads through MiXCR, storing one row per CDR3 protein. The sample includes some 250,000 distinct CDR3 sequences, 90% to 96% seen only once; the top ten take about 0.1%. The sequencing input was CD4+ T cells from PBMCs. Source of these receptors: a human donor with Susac syndrome.

The chain carries TRBV7-9 and TRBJ2-1; 7 nucleotides line up with TRBD2. CDR3 length equals 15 residues. Germline assignment: CDR1 SEHNR and CDR2 FQNEAQ (reference sequence). The V gene end was trimmed by 11 bases and the J gene end by 9 bases; junction bases not matched to a gene: 19. The DNA of the CDR3 is TGTGCCGGGGCTGGGAGCGGGCGGGAGCGTGGTGAGCAGTTCTTC. Translating it yields CAGAGSGRERGEQFF.

The chain recombines TRBV12-3 or TRBV12-4 with TRBJ2-7, with D uncertain. Trimming pared 7 bases from V and 3 bases from J, leaving 19 bases between. The CDR3 extends over 15 amino acids. CDR3 bases: TGTGCCAGCACTTCTTACGGTCCCCCTATCTACGAGCAGTACTTC. Translation: CASTSYGPPIYEQYF.

This chain uses TRBV20-1 with TRBJ2-3; D remains ambiguous. Germline V gene sequence: CDR1 DFQATT, CDR2 SNEGSKA (reference sequence). The CDR3 has 13 amino acids. The V gene lost 0 bases and the J gene lost 8 bases, with 12 bases spanning the gap. The CDR3 bases are TGCAGTGCTAGAGATATGGTCAGGTCTACGCAGTATTTT. This codes for CSARDMVRSTQYF.

The chain recombines TRBV20-1 with TRBJ1-1; D gene uncertain. The CDR3 contains 12 residues. Germline V gene lookup returns CDR1 DFQATT and CDR2 SNEGSKA (reference sequence). V was trimmed by 4 bases and J by 2 bases, leaving 8 bases between them. CDR3 nucleotides: TGCAGTGCTATGGCTGCTAACACTGAAGCTTTCTTT. This encodes CSAMAANTEAFF.

The J gene is TRBJ1-4, the V gene TRBV30, with D unresolved. The CDR3 contains 11 residues. V was cut by 5 bases and J by 7 bases, with 8 bases left in between. The germline V gene encodes CDR1 GTSNPN and CDR2 SVGIG (reference sequence). The CDR3 DNA reads as TGTGCCTGGTATAAGGGTGAAAAACTGTTTTTT. This codes for CAWYKGEKLFF.

The CDR3 DNA is TGCAGCGTTGACACAACCTACGAGCAGTACTTC. Residues: CSVDTTYEQYF. The chain has TRBV29-1 and TRBJ2-7; D remains ambiguous. The germline V gene encodes CDR1 SQVTM and CDR2 ANQGSEA. V was clipped by 3 bases and J by 2 bases, with 5 bases between them. The CDR3 sequence is 11 residues long.

The chain is built from TRBV15 and TRBJ2-1; D perhaps matches TRBD2 (6 bases). The CDR3 consists of 17 residues. Germline CDR1 and CDR2: LNHNV and YYDKDF (reference sequence). V lost 0 bases to trimming and J lost 9 bases, with 21 bases between them. The CDR3 protein is CATSRDNSASAPGEQFF. The CDR3 region has the DNA TGTGCCACCAGCAGAGATAATTCGGCTAGCGCGCCGGGTGAGCAGTTCTTC.

This chain uses TRBV27 with TRBJ2-7; D not resolved. This CDR3 is built from 13 residues. Germline V gives CDR1 MNHEY, CDR2 SMNVEV (reference sequence). The V end was cut by 2 bases, the J end by 2 bases, with 7 bases between. The CDR3 region is CASSLVFAYEQYF. The CDR3 region has the DNA TGTGCCAGCAGTTTAGTTTTCGCCTACGAGCAGTACTTC.

In its sample, this clonotype was seen once. Relative to the germline gene, one junction end is altered; a read error may explain this. The CDR3 loop is CASSSRRRTDTQFF. The CDR3 DNA sequence: TGTGCCAGCAGTTCCAGGAGGAGAACAGATACGCAGTTTTTT. The chain combines TRBV12-3 or TRBV12-4 with TRBJ2-3, with D possibly TRBD2 on 5 matching bases. This CDR3 is 14 amino acids long.

This rearrangement joins TRBV30 to TRBJ1-4; TRBD1 matches 8 bases. V trimming: 4 bases; J trimming: 0 bases; junction bases outside the gene matches: 7. There are 16 residues in the CDR3. Germline loops: CDR1 GTSNPN, CDR2 SVGIG (reference sequence). DNA for the CDR3: TGTGCCTGGACGGGGCAGGGGGCGGCAACTAATGAAAAACTGTTTTTT. Amino acids: CAWTGQGAATNEKLFF.

J is TRBJ2-3 and V is TRBV3-1; TRBD2 might be the D (5 bases). The length of the CDR3 is 13 residues. V lost 2 bases, J lost 4 bases, and 7 bases lay in between. CDR1 LGHDT and CDR2 YNNKEL come from the germline V gene (reference sequence). CDR3 in DNA: TGTGCCAGCAGCCAAACGGGATCAGATACGCAGTATTTT. Its protein product is CASSQTGSDTQYF.

This sequence joins TRBV28 and TRBJ2-7, with D uncertain. Trimming cost V 3 bases and J 5 bases, with 11 bases left between them. Looked up from germline, CDR1 is MDHEN and CDR2 is SYDVKM. This CDR3 comprises 13 residues. The CDR3 coding sequence is TGTGCCAGCAGTTTGGTCTCGAAGCACGAGCAGTACTTC. This codes for CASSLVSKHEQYF.

This clonotype has a single count. The chain has TRBV20-1 and TRBJ2-7, with D unclear. Germline CDR1 is DFQATT and CDR2 is SNEGSKA (reference sequence). This CDR3 contains 13 residues. Trimming took 6 bases from V and 3 from J, leaving 15 bases between them. The CDR3 DNA sequence: TGCAGTGCGCCCCCCGGCGCAGGCTACGAGCAGTACTTC. As protein: CSAPPGAGYEQYF.

This chain links TRBV20-1 with TRBJ2-5; possibly TRBD1 or TRBD2 for D (5 bases each). The V gene's germline CDR1 is DFQATT and CDR2 SNEGSKA (reference sequence). Deletions cut 0 bases from V and 4 bases from J, with 9 bases between. The CDR3 extends over 13 amino acids. The CDR3 region has the DNA TGCAGTGCTAGAGATCTTGGGGGAGAGACCCAGTACTTC. Protein product: CSARDLGGETQYF.

This chain connects TRBV6-1 to TRBJ1-5; 12 bases map to TRBD1. Germline CDR1 reads MNHNS; CDR2 reads SASEGT. Trimming at V came to 5 bases and at J to 4 bases, leaving 9 bases not matched to a gene. The CDR3 extends over 17 amino acids. CDR3 DNA: TGTGCCAGCAGTACGGCGGGACAGGGGGCAAGGAATCAGCCCCAGCATTTT. Translated, it gives CASSTAGQGARNQPQHF.

The chain carries TRBV4-1 and TRBJ2-3; 10 bases are shared with TRBD2. Unmatched junction bases numbered 10, after V lost 3 bases and J lost 1 base. The CDR3 sequence is 18 residues long. CDR1 MGHRA and CDR2 YSYEKL come from the germline V gene. This CDR3 reads CASSHTLAGRSGTDTQYF. CDR3 DNA: TGCGCCAGCAGCCATACACTAGCGGGGCGATCCGGCACAGATACGCAGTATTTT.

This sequence joins TRBV18 and TRBJ2-7; the D gene is possibly TRBD2 (6 bases). CDR3 length equals 14 residues. The V gene lost 3 bases and the J gene lost 5 bases, with 14 bases spanning the gap. Germline V gene data show CDR1 as KGHSH and CDR2 as LQKENI. The CDR3 spells CASSPGRENNEQYF. The CDR3 DNA sequence: TGTGCCAGCTCACCGGGCCGGGAGAACAACGAGCAGTACTTC.

This rearrangement joins TRBV27 to TRBJ2-1, with D perhaps TRBD1 (5 bases). Germline values: CDR1 MNHEY, CDR2 SMNVEV (reference sequence). This CDR3 region has 13 residues. Trimming pared 11 bases from V and 2 bases from J, leaving 13 bases between. CDR3 in DNA: TGTGCCCATAGGGGAACAGCCTACAATGAGCAGTTCTTC. Its protein product is CAHRGTAYNEQFF.

The gene calls are TRBV2 and TRBJ2-3; no firm D call. With 10 bases removed from V and 2 bases from J, the gap between germline ends came to 16 bases. Germline V gene data show CDR1 as SNHLY and CDR2 as FYNNEI. The CDR3 sequence is 14 residues long. The CDR3 sequence is CATLAGRPTDTQYF. The CDR3, as DNA: TGTGCCACTCTGGCCGGAAGGCCCACAGATACGCAGTATTTT.

This chain uses TRBV29-1 with TRBJ2-7, with a tentative D call TRBD2 (6 bases). The CDR3 is 14 amino acids. The germline V and J ends were trimmed by 4 bases and 2 bases, with 15 bases remaining between them. The germline V gene has CDR1 SQVTM and CDR2 ANQGSEA. In DNA, the CDR3 is TGCAGCGTTGGGGGTTCGGGGGTCCCCTACGAGCAGTACTTC. It encodes CSVGGSGVPYEQYF.

This clonotype was observed a single time. This chain connects TRBV12-3 or TRBV12-4 to TRBJ2-4; 7 nucleotides agree with TRBD2. This CDR3 has 14 amino acids. V lost 6 bases and J lost 7; bases outside the gene matches: 9. The CDR3 region has the DNA TGTGCCAGCAGCCCCTGGGGGGGTGGGAACATTCAGTACTTC. Translating gives CASSPWGGGNIQYF.

The chain employs TRBV5-4 and TRBJ2-3; 11 nucleotides agree with TRBD2. V lost 0 bases and J lost 0; bases outside the gene matches: 15. Germline CDR1 reads SGHNT; CDR2 reads YYREEE (reference sequence). The CDR3 runs 21 residues. The CDR3 DNA sequence: TGTGCCAGCAGCTTGGTGTGGCTAGCGGGAGGCACCGATACCAGCACAGATACGCAGTATTTT. It codes for CASSLVWLAGGTDTSTDTQYF. The full variable domain, in which reference TRBV5-4 and TRBJ2-3 provide the parts outside the CDR3, is ETGVTQSPTHLIKTRGQQVTLRCSSQSGHNTVSWYQQALGQGPQFIFQYYREEENGRGNFPPRFSGLQFPNYSSELNVNALELDDSALYLCASSLVWLAGGTDTSTDTQYFGPGTRLTVL.